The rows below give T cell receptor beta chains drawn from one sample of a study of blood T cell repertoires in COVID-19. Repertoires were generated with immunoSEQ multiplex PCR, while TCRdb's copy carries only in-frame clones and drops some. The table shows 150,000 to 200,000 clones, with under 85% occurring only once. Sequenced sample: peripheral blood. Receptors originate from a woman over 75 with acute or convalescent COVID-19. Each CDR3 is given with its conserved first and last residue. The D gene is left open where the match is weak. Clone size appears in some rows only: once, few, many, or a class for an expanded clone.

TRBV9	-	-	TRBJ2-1	CASSVAVGGGLSSYNEQFF	TGTGCCAGCAGCGTAGCCGTGGGAGGGGGTCTGAGCTCCTACAATGAGCAGTTCTTC
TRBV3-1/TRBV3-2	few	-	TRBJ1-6	CASSHRQSRPYLRNSPLHF	TGTGCCAGCAGCCACCGACAGTCCCGCCCTTATTTACGGAATTCACCCCTCCACTTT
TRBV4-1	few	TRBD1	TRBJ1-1	CASSQDRGSGAFF	TGCGCCAGCAGCCAGGACAGGGGTAGTGGAGCTTTCTTT
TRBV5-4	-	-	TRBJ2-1	CASSSGLYNEQFF	TGTGCCAGCAGTTCGGGACTCTACAATGAGCAGTTCTTC
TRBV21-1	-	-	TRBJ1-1	CASILGRWGEAFF	TGTGCCAGCATCCTGGGGAGGTGGGGTGAAGCTTTCTTT
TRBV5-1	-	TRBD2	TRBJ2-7	CASSLGTSVLYEQYF	TGCGCCAGCAGCTTGGGGACTAGCGTACTTTACGAGCAGTACTTC
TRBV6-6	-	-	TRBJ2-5	CASSYSSRATETQYF	TGTGCCAGCAGTTACTCGTCCCGAGCTACGGAGACCCAGTACTTC
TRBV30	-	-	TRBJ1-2	CAWSRAGGYGYTF	TGTGCCTGGAGTCGGGCGGGGGGATATGGCTACACCTTC
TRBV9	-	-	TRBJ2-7	CASSVGLRDYEQYF	TGTGCCAGCAGCGTAGGTTTGCGGGACTACGAGCAGTACTTC
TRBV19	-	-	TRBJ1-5	CASRYVNTYNQPQHF	TGTGCCAGTAGGTACGTTAACACATATAATCAGCCCCAGCATTTT
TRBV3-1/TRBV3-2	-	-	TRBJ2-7	CASSLEGVPANEQYF	TGTGCCAGCAGCCTCGAGGGGGTCCCTGCTAACGAGCAGTACTTC
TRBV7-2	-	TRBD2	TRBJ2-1	CASSLAGPYNEQFF	TGTGCCAGCAGCCTAGCGGGGCCCTACAATGAGCAGTTCTTC
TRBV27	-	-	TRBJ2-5	CASSLRQGRETQYF	TGTGCCAGCAGTTTAAGGCAGGGGAGAGAGACCCAGTACTTC
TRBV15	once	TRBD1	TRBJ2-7	CATSTPGRGQARYEQYF	TGTGCCACCAGCACGCCCGGTCGGGGACAGGCCCGCTACGAGCAGTACTTC
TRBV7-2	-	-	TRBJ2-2	CASSPGHPPGTGELFF	TGTGCCAGCAGCCCGGGACACCCACCTGGGACCGGGGAGCTGTTTTTT
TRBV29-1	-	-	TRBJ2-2	CSVGLAGELFF	TGCAGCGTTGGACTGGCCGGGGAGCTGTTTTTT
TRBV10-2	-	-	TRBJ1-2	CASSDVRQGYGYTF	TGCGCCAGCAGTGACGTGCGGCAGGGGTATGGCTACACCTTC
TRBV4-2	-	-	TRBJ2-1	CASSQDGTLNEQFF	TGTGCCAGCAGCCAAGACGGGACTCTCAATGAGCAGTTCTTC
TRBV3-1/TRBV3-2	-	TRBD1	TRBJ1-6	CASSTGDRGNSPLHF	TGTGCCAGCAGCACTGGGGACAGGGGGAATTCACCCCTCCACTTT
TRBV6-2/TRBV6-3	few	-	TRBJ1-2	CASSSSYRGTFGYTF	TGTGCCAGCAGTTCCTCTTATAGGGGGACGTTCGGCTACACCTTC
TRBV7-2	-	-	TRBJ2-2	CASSLLTEHTGELFF	TGTGCCAGCAGCTTACTGACAGAACACACCGGGGAGCTGTTTTTT
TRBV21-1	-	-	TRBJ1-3	CASSLHREKADSGNTIYF	TGTGCCAGCAGCCTTCACAGGGAAAAGGCGGACTCTGGAAACACCATATATTTT
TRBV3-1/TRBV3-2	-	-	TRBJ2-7	CASSQPRGAPQYF	TGTGCCAGCAGCCAACCCCGCGGGGCCCCTCAGTACTTC
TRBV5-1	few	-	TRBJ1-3	CASSLFPGSGNTIYF	TGCGCCAGCAGCTTGTTTCCAGGCTCTGGAAACACCATATATTTT
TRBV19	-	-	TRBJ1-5	CASSLIGVGNQPQHF	TGTGCCAGTAGTCTAATAGGGGTTGGGAATCAGCCCCAGCATTTT
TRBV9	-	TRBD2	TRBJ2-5	CASSVLSGRGTAQYF	TGTGCCAGCAGCGTGCTTAGCGGGAGGGGTACGGCCCAGTACTTC
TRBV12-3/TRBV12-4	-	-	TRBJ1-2	CASRLTPNYGYTF	TGTGCCAGCAGGCTGACACCGAACTATGGCTACACCTTC
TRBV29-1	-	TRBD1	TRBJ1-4	CSVKTGAVTNEKLFF	TGCAGCGTTAAGACAGGGGCCGTCACTAATGAAAAACTGTTTTTT
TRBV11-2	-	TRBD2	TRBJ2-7	CASSFSGRAGEQYF	TGTGCCAGCAGCTTTAGCGGGAGGGCTGGGGAGCAGTACTTC
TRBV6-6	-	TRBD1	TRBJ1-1	CASSLTGGTEAFF	TGTGCCAGCAGTCTCACAGGGGGCACTGAAGCTTTCTTT
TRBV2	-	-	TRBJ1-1	CASSGGTRVSEAFF	TGTGCCAGCAGTGGGGGGACAAGGGTGTCTGAAGCTTTTTTT
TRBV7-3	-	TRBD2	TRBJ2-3	CATLPGLARADTQYF	TGTGCCACCTTACCGGGACTAGCGCGCGCAGATACGCAGTATTTT
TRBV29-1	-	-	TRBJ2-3	CSVVHLGGLDTDTQYF	TGCAGCGTAGTACACTTGGGCGGGCTTGACACAGATACGCAGTATTTT
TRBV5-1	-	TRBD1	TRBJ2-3	CASSLGQGPDTQYF	TGCGCCAGCAGCCTAGGACAGGGCCCAGATACGCAGTATTTT
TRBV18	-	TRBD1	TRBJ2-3	CASSPAGTGSTDTQYF	TGTGCCAGCTCACCAGCCGGGACAGGAAGCACAGATACGCAGTATTTT